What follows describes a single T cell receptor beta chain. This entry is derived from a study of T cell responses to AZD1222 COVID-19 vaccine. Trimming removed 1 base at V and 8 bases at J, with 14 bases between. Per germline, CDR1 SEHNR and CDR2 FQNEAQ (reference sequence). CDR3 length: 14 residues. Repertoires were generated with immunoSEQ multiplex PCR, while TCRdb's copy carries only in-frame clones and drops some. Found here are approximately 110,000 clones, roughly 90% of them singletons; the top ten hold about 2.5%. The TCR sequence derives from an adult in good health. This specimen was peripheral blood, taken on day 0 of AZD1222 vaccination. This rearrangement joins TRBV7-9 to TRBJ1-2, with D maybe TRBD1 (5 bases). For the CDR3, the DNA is TGTGCCAGCAGCTTAGGAGCAGGGAGTACGGGCTACACCTTC. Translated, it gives CASSLGAGSTGYTF.